The 8 T cell receptor beta chains presented below share a single source sample, sequenced in a study of blood T cell repertoires in COVID-19. Assay used: immunoSEQ multiplex PCR; TCRdb lists only in-frame clones, some missing. Among about 170,000 clones listed, 70% to 80% were seen once. Material for sequencing was PBMCs or T cells enriched from blood (not recorded which). The source is a woman in her seventies in a cohort exposed to, infected with or recovered from COVID-19 (not recorded which).

The V gene is TRBV7-2, the J gene TRBJ2-2; D is undetermined. This CDR3 comprises 13 residues. CDR1 and CDR2 from the germline V gene are SGHTA and FQGNSA. V was pared by 4 bases and J by 6 bases, with 9 bases between. CDR3 residues: CASSSRPAGELFF. Here the CDR3 DNA reads TGTGCCAGCAGCTCCAGGCCGGCCGGGGAGCTGTTTTTT.

V is TRBV4-1 and J is TRBJ1-1, with D possibly being TRBD1 (6 bases). The germline gives CDR1 MGHRA, CDR2 YSYEKL. CDR3 length equals 14 residues. Between the trimmed V and J ends, which lost 6 bases and 8 bases, there was a span of 19 bases. The CDR3: CASRNNRAGLEAFF. CDR3 in DNA: TGCGCCAGCAGGAACAACAGGGCCGGGTTGGAAGCTTTCTTT.

The V and J genes are TRBV5-1 and TRBJ2-2; TRBD2 agrees at 8 bases. The CDR3 has 16 residues. Trimming took 4 bases from V and 4 from J; bases not matched to a gene: 9. CDR1 and CDR2 (germline): SGHRS, YFSETQ. The CDR3 DNA sequence: TGCGCCAGCAGCCCCCAAGCGGGAGCGGTCACCGGGGAGCTGTTTTTT. The encoded protein is CASSPQAGAVTGELFF.

This clone was recorded once. The chain joins TRBV10-3 to TRBJ2-3; unclear D gene. This CDR3 comprises 15 residues. The germline V gene has CDR1 ENHRY and CDR2 SYGVKD. The V and J ends lost 3 bases and 0 bases respectively, with 10 bases between them. The CDR3 protein is CAISDAAASTDTQYF. For the CDR3, the DNA is TGTGCCATCAGTGACGCGGCGGCTAGCACAGATACGCAGTATTTT.

The CDR3 is CSVWGQGGSGANVLTF. In DNA form, the CDR3 reads TGCAGCGTGTGGGGACAGGGAGGTTCTGGGGCCAACGTCCTGACTTTC. This rearrangement joins TRBV29-1 to TRBJ2-6, with TRBD1 matching 9 bases. Trimming cost V 6 bases and J 1 base; bases outside gene matches: 7. The CDR3 sequence is 16 residues long. Germline CDR1 is SQVTM and CDR2 is ANQGSEA.

A word on this clone: The sample carries other DNA sequences with the same CDR3. The chain joins TRBV7-9 to TRBJ1-2; 7 bases map to TRBD1. Trimming cost V 1 base and J 2 bases; bases outside gene matches: 1. The CDR3 sequence is 14 residues long. Per the germline V gene, CDR1 is SEHNR and CDR2 is FQNEAQ (reference sequence). CDR3 in DNA: TGTGCCAGCAGCTTAGGACAGGGCAACTATGGCTACACCTTC. Amino acids: CASSLGQGNYGYTF.

The J gene is TRBJ2-5, the V gene TRBV7-2; the D is unclear. The germline CDR1 and CDR2 sequences are SGHTA and FQGNSA. Deletions cut 4 bases from V and 0 bases from J, with 9 bases between. The CDR3 is made up of 14 amino acids. The CDR3 protein is CASSSRLHQETQYF. The CDR3 bases are TGTGCCAGCAGCTCACGACTGCACCAAGAGACCCAGTACTTC.

V gene TRBV15 combines with J gene TRBJ2-3, with TRBD1 identical over 10 bases. The CDR3 sequence is 18 residues long. Trimming took 1 base from V and 3 from J; bases not matched to a gene: 10. The germline gives CDR1 LNHNV, CDR2 YYDKDF (reference sequence). Here the CDR3 DNA reads TGTGCCACCAGCAGAGTGGGCCCCGGGACAGGGGCAACAGATACGCAGTATTTT. It yields the protein CATSRVGPGTGATDTQYF. Full variable domain (outside the CDR3, taken from reference TRBV15 and TRBJ2-3): DAMVIQNPRYQVTQFGKPVTLSCSQTLNHNVMYWYQQKSSQAPKLLFHYYDKDFNNEADTPDNFQSRRPNTSFCFLDIRSPGLGDTAMYLCATSRVGPGTGATDTQYFGPGTRLTVL.